This TCR beta chain is drawn from a study of CD8+CD57+ T cells in acquired aplastic anemia. Study details: The average for DNA from sorted CD4+ and CD8+ cells was 2.5 to 4 ug. Healthy donors gave about 9.8 million reads on average for CD4+ cells. General study results and limits: Significant differences in CD8+ Simpson's diversity were not observed between patients and controls. Between patients and controls, approximately 29 CD8+ CDR3 sequences were found in common.

Genomic DNA constituted the template upon which TCR beta VDJ and CDR3 profiling was performed. MiXCR, applied by TCRdb to the reads, yields one record per CDR3 protein. The sample records about 62,000 distinct CDR3 sequences, over 45% being singletons. This clonotype was observed a single time. Its target is not known. A read error may account for a junction end that differs from germline. The TCR was taken from a human donor in good health, serving as a control. Sample: sorted CD4+, CD8+, or CD8+CD57+ T cells (not recorded which) from PBMCs.

The CDR3: CASSMGTKSNERYF. CDR3 in DNA: TGTGCCAGTAGTATGGGGACTAAAAGCAATGAGCGGTACTTC. The genes are TRBV19 and TRBJ2-7; TRBD2 matches 7 bases. Germline V gene data show CDR1 as LNHDA and CDR2 as SQIVND (reference sequence). CDR3 length: 14 amino acids.